This note documents a single T cell receptor (beta chain) sequence. Antigen unknown. Libraries were prepared by immunoSEQ multiplex PCR; TCRdb keeps only in-frame clonotypes and omits some of them. The sample includes 20,000 to 30,000 clones, approximately 90% of them seen just once. This specimen comes from a study of T cells in localized non-small cell lung cancer. The V and J ends lost 5 bases and 0 bases, in that order; junction bases with no gene match: 4. Germline V gives CDR1 KGHSH, CDR2 LQKENI. This CDR3 contains 15 residues. Whole-study results and caveats: Only one tumor region went through sequencing, so heterogeneity may still be there. Paired adjacent lung recovered a median about 61 of the top 100 tumor clones. A higher density of T cells in blood coincided with extended overall survival. Exceeding tumor, uninvolved adjacent lung had the highest T cell clonality.

The V and J genes are TRBV18 and TRBJ2-1; 7 bases line up with TRBD1. This receptor was identified in a man aged 40-75 years with stage II lung adenocarcinoma. The source was PBMCs, collected before any cancer treatment. The CDR3 loop is CASSTGTASYNEQFF. CDR3 in DNA: TGTGCCAGCTCAACCGGGACAGCCTCCTACAATGAGCAGTTCTTC.